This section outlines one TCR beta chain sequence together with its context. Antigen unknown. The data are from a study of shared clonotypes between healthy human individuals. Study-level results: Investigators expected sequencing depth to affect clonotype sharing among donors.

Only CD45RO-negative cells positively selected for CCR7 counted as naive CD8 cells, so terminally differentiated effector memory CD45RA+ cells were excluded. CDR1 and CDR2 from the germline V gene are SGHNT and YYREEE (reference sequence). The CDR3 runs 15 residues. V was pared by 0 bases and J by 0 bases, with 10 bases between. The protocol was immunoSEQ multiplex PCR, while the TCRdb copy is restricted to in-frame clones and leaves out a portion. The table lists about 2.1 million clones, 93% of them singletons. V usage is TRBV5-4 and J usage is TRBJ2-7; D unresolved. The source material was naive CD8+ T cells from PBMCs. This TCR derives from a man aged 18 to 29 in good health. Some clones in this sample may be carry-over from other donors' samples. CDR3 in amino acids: CASSLGTESSYEQYF. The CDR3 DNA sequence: TGTGCCAGCAGCTTGGGAACAGAGAGCTCCTACGAGCAGTACTTC.